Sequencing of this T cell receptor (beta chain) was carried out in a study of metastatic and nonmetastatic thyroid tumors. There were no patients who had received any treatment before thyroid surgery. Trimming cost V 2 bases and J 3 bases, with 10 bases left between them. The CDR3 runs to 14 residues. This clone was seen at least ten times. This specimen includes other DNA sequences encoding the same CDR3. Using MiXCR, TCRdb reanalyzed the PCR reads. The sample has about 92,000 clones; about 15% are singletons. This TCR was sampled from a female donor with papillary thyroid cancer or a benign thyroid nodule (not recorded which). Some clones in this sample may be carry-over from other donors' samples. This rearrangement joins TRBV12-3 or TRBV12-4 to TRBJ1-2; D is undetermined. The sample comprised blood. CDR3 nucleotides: TGTGCCAGCAGTTTAAGAAGGCCATACTATGGCTACACCTTC. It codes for CASSLRRPYYGYTF.